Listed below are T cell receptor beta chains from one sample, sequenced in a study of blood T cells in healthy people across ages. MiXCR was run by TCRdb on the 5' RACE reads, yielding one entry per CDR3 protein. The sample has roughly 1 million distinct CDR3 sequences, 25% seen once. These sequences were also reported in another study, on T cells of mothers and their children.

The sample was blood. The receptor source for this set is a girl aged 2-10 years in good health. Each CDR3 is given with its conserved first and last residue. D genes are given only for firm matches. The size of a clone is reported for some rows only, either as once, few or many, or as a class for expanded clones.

cdr3_nt: TGTGCCAGCAGTCCCGGGACTAGCGGGGGACAAGAGACCCAGCACTTC; cdr3_aa: CASSPGTSGGQETQHF; d_call: TRBD2; j_call: TRBJ2-5; cdr3_length: 16; clone_size: .; v_call: TRBV12-3/TRBV12-4
cdr3_nt: TGTGCCAGCAGCTTAGTAGCGGCAGATACGCAGTATTTT; cdr3_aa: CASSLVAADTQYF; d_call: .; j_call: TRBJ2-3; cdr3_length: 13; clone_size: many; v_call: TRBV7-3
cdr3_nt: TGTGCCAGCAGCCAAGGGACAGGGAGTAACACCGGGGAGCTGTTTTTT; cdr3_aa: CASSQGTGSNTGELFF; d_call: TRBD1; j_call: TRBJ2-2; cdr3_length: 16; clone_size: .; v_call: TRBV7-9
cdr3_nt: TGTGCCAGCAGCCAAGTATCGACAGGGAAGAACACTGAAGCTTTCTTT; cdr3_aa: CASSQVSTGKNTEAFF; d_call: TRBD1; j_call: TRBJ1-1; cdr3_length: 16; clone_size: .; v_call: TRBV3-1
cdr3_nt: TGTGCCAGCTCCCCAACGGAGACAGAAAACACCGGGGAGCTGTTTTTT; cdr3_aa: CASSPTETENTGELFF; d_call: .; j_call: TRBJ2-2; cdr3_length: 16; clone_size: .; v_call: TRBV18
cdr3_nt: TGTGCCAGCAGTTACCCTCAGGGGCGGAATGAGCAGTTCTTC; cdr3_aa: CASSYPQGRNEQFF; d_call: .; j_call: TRBJ2-1; cdr3_length: 14; clone_size: few; v_call: TRBV28
cdr3_nt: TGTGCCAGCAGATCGGGCAACCTGCTCTCAGATACGCAGTATTTT; cdr3_aa: CASRSGNLLSDTQYF; d_call: .; j_call: TRBJ2-3; cdr3_length: 15; clone_size: few; v_call: TRBV25-1
cdr3_nt: TGTGCCAGCAGCGTCTCCCGGGCCTCAGGGACCCAGTACTTC; cdr3_aa: CASSVSRASGTQYF; d_call: .; j_call: TRBJ2-5; cdr3_length: 14; clone_size: few; v_call: TRBV7-9
cdr3_nt: TGCAGTGCTAGAAATCGGAGACAGGGCTACAATGAGCAGTTCTTC; cdr3_aa: CSARNRRQGYNEQFF; d_call: TRBD1; j_call: TRBJ2-1; cdr3_length: 15; clone_size: .; v_call: TRBV20-1
cdr3_nt: TGTGCCAGCAGTTTTGAGGGCAGAGGTAACTATGGCTACACCTTC; cdr3_aa: CASSFEGRGNYGYTF; d_call: .; j_call: TRBJ1-2; cdr3_length: 15; clone_size: .; v_call: TRBV28
cdr3_nt: TGTGCCAGCGTACCATGGACCTATGGCTACACCTTC; cdr3_aa: CASVPWTYGYTF; d_call: .; j_call: TRBJ1-2; cdr3_length: 12; clone_size: .; v_call: TRBV12-3/TRBV12-4
cdr3_nt: TGTGCCATCAAGGCCCGGGAGACCCAGTACTTC; cdr3_aa: CAIKARETQYF; d_call: .; j_call: TRBJ2-5; cdr3_length: 11; clone_size: .; v_call: TRBV10-3
cdr3_nt: TGTGCCAGCAGTTACGCTGCAATGGATACGCAGTATTTT; cdr3_aa: CASSYAAMDTQYF; d_call: .; j_call: TRBJ2-3; cdr3_length: 13; clone_size: few; v_call: TRBV6-5
cdr3_nt: TGTGCCATCAGTGACATGGGACTGAGTGAGCAGTTCTTC; cdr3_aa: CAISDMGLSEQFF; d_call: .; j_call: TRBJ2-1; cdr3_length: 13; clone_size: .; v_call: TRBV10-3
cdr3_nt: TGTGCCAGCAGCTTAACTGGCACAGTTTCCCAAGAGACCCAGTACTTC; cdr3_aa: CASSLTGTVSQETQYF; d_call: .; j_call: TRBJ2-5; cdr3_length: 16; clone_size: .; v_call: TRBV7-3
cdr3_nt: TGCAGCTACACTCGGACCGGGAGGCATAATTCACCCCTCCACTTT; cdr3_aa: CSYTRTGRHNSPLHF; d_call: .; j_call: TRBJ1-6; cdr3_length: 15; clone_size: few; v_call: TRBV29-1
cdr3_nt: TGCAGCGTTATGGGACTAGCGGGAGAGGGGAATGAGCAGTTCTTC; cdr3_aa: CSVMGLAGEGNEQFF; d_call: TRBD2; j_call: TRBJ2-1; cdr3_length: 15; clone_size: few; v_call: TRBV29-1
cdr3_nt: TGCGCCAGCAATGGCCAGGGGACTCGGCAGTACTTC; cdr3_aa: CASNGQGTRQYF; d_call: .; j_call: TRBJ2-7; cdr3_length: 12; clone_size: .; v_call: TRBV5-1
cdr3_nt: TGTGCCAGCAGTTACCGAACTCGAGGACAGCAAGAGACCCAGTACTTC; cdr3_aa: CASSYRTRGQQETQYF; d_call: .; j_call: TRBJ2-5; cdr3_length: 16; clone_size: few; v_call: TRBV6-2/TRBV6-3
cdr3_nt: TGTGCCAGCAGTTACGCCGACAGCACAGATACGCAGTATTTT; cdr3_aa: CASSYADSTDTQYF; d_call: .; j_call: TRBJ2-3; cdr3_length: 14; clone_size: few; v_call: TRBV6-2/TRBV6-3
cdr3_nt: TGTGCCAGCTCACCACCTATGAGCTCCTATAATTCACCCCTCCACTTT; cdr3_aa: CASSPPMSSYNSPLHF; d_call: .; j_call: TRBJ1-6; cdr3_length: 16; clone_size: .; v_call: TRBV18
cdr3_nt: TGTGCCAGCTACGGATTCACTGAAGCTTTCTTT; cdr3_aa: CASYGFTEAFF; d_call: .; j_call: TRBJ1-1; cdr3_length: 11; clone_size: .; v_call: TRBV12-3/TRBV12-4
cdr3_nt: TGTGCCAGCAGCCCGGACTTAAAGGCCCTAAAAGAGACCCAGTACTTC; cdr3_aa: CASSPDLKALKETQYF; d_call: .; j_call: TRBJ2-5; cdr3_length: 16; clone_size: .; v_call: TRBV5-4
cdr3_nt: TGTGCCAGCAGTCCGGACGGGCAGGCCGGCGAGCAGTACTTC; cdr3_aa: CASSPDGQAGEQYF; d_call: .; j_call: TRBJ2-7; cdr3_length: 14; clone_size: .; v_call: TRBV12-3/TRBV12-4
cdr3_nt: TGTGCCAGCAGTCCTTATCTAGCGGGAGGGACTGAGCAGTTCTTC; cdr3_aa: CASSPYLAGGTEQFF; d_call: TRBD2; j_call: TRBJ2-1; cdr3_length: 15; clone_size: .; v_call: TRBV12-3/TRBV12-4
cdr3_nt: TGTGCCAGCAGCTCAACTGGGGCAGCCTACGAGCAGTACTTC; cdr3_aa: CASSSTGAAYEQYF; d_call: .; j_call: TRBJ2-7; cdr3_length: 14; clone_size: many; v_call: TRBV7-8
cdr3_nt: TGTGCCAGCAGCTCAGTATGGCAGAACCAGCCCCAGCATTTT; cdr3_aa: CASSSVWQNQPQHF; d_call: .; j_call: TRBJ1-5; cdr3_length: 14; clone_size: .; v_call: TRBV7-8
cdr3_nt: TGTGCCAGCAGTGAGAAGCGGGCCCTCAATGAGCAGTTCTTC; cdr3_aa: CASSEKRALNEQFF; d_call: .; j_call: TRBJ2-1; cdr3_length: 14; clone_size: .; v_call: TRBV2
cdr3_nt: TGTGCCAGCAGCTTAGGCCTTCCGACTAGCGGGAGGGCCAGAAGTGGTGAGCAGTTCTTC; cdr3_aa: CASSLGLPTSGRARSGEQFF; d_call: TRBD2; j_call: TRBJ2-1; cdr3_length: 20; clone_size: few; v_call: TRBV13
cdr3_nt: TGCAGTGCCCCAGGAGGACAGGGGGACTACACCTTC; cdr3_aa: CSAPGGQGDYTF; d_call: TRBD1; j_call: TRBJ1-2; cdr3_length: 12; clone_size: .; v_call: TRBV20-1
cdr3_nt: TGTGCCAGCAGCCCTTGGACTAGCGGGACCGACGAGCAGTACTTC; cdr3_aa: CASSPWTSGTDEQYF; d_call: TRBD2; j_call: TRBJ2-7; cdr3_length: 15; clone_size: .; v_call: TRBV4-2
cdr3_nt: TGTGCCAGCAGTGAAAACAGCGGAGGATACACTGAAGCTTTCTTT; cdr3_aa: CASSENSGGYTEAFF; d_call: .; j_call: TRBJ1-1; cdr3_length: 15; clone_size: few; v_call: TRBV2
cdr3_nt: TGTGCCAGCAGCGCCGGGACCTCCTACAACGAGCAGTTCTTC; cdr3_aa: CASSAGTSYNEQFF; d_call: .; j_call: TRBJ2-1; cdr3_length: 14; clone_size: few; v_call: TRBV7-9
cdr3_nt: TGCAGTGCTAGAGATGTTTTGGGGCACTACGAGCAGTACTTC; cdr3_aa: CSARDVLGHYEQYF; d_call: .; j_call: TRBJ2-7; cdr3_length: 14; clone_size: few; v_call: TRBV20-1
cdr3_nt: TGTGCCAGCAAGGGACCTTACCGCGGGGAGCTGTTTTTT; cdr3_aa: CASKGPYRGELFF; d_call: .; j_call: TRBJ2-2; cdr3_length: 13; clone_size: .; v_call: TRBV6-1
cdr3_nt: TGTGCCAGCAGTGAAGTCGTAGCGGACCCTTACGAGCAGTACTTC; cdr3_aa: CASSEVVADPYEQYF; d_call: .; j_call: TRBJ2-7; cdr3_length: 15; clone_size: .; v_call: TRBV6-1
cdr3_nt: TGCGCCAGCAGCCCCCAACATGGAGCGGGGGAAGAGACCCAGTACTTC; cdr3_aa: CASSPQHGAGEETQYF; d_call: TRBD2; j_call: TRBJ2-5; cdr3_length: 16; clone_size: .; v_call: TRBV4-3
cdr3_nt: TGCGCCAGCAGCCAAGTAATCGGGAGGAATGAGCAGTTCTTC; cdr3_aa: CASSQVIGRNEQFF; d_call: TRBD2; j_call: TRBJ2-1; cdr3_length: 14; clone_size: .; v_call: TRBV4-3
cdr3_nt: TGCGCCAGCAGCCAACACTTAAACACAGATACGCAGTATTTT; cdr3_aa: CASSQHLNTDTQYF; d_call: .; j_call: TRBJ2-3; cdr3_length: 14; clone_size: .; v_call: TRBV4-3
cdr3_nt: TGTGCCAGCAGTCCCGGGGGACAGCGGATCTTT; cdr3_aa: CASSPGGQRIF; d_call: TRBD1; j_call: TRBJ1-4; cdr3_length: 11; clone_size: .; v_call: TRBV12-3/TRBV12-4